One and the same sample provided the 5 T cell receptor beta chains below, sequenced in a study of T cell responses to AZD1222 COVID-19 vaccine. This table comes from immunoSEQ multiplex PCR, and its TCRdb copy is limited to in-frame clones, with some not included. Of fewer than 110,000 clones in the sample, about 90% are singletons; the top ten hold about 20%. Sequenced here: peripheral blood, sampled on day 0 of AZD1222 vaccination. The receptors were sampled from an adult in good health.

The V and J genes are TRBV5-4 and TRBJ2-7, with D possibly being TRBD2 (7 bases). CDR3 length equals 13 residues. Trimming took 4 bases from V and 3 from J, leaving 11 bases between them. Germline loops: CDR1 SGHNT, CDR2 YYREEE (reference sequence). CDR3 DNA sequence: TGTGCCAGCAGCCCGGGGGGCGGCTACGAGCAGTACTTC. It specifies CASSPGGGYEQYF.

The chain employs TRBV5-6 and TRBJ1-1; no firm D call. V lost 2 bases and J lost 0, with 11 bases in between. This CDR3 is 15 amino acids long. Germline V lookup: CDR1 SGHDT, CDR2 YYEEEE. The chain's CDR3 is CASSFRITVNTEAFF. DNA for the CDR3: TGTGCCAGCAGCTTTAGAATAACGGTGAACACTGAAGCTTTCTTT.

This chain connects TRBV5-1 to TRBJ1-2, with a possible D match to TRBD1 (6 bases). V was cut by 4 bases and J by 3 bases, with 22 bases left in between. CDR1 SGHRS and CDR2 YFSETQ come from the germline V gene. There are 17 residues in the CDR3. The CDR3 DNA reads as TGCGCCAGCAGCCCAGGTGGGGGGCGCATAACGGACTATGGCTACACCTTC. Its protein product is CASSPGGGRITDYGYTF. Full variable domain (rest looked up from reference TRBV5-1 and TRBJ1-2): KAGVTQTPRYLIKTRGQQVTLSCSPISGHRSVSWYQQTPGQGLQFLFEYFSETQRNKGNFPGRFSGRQFSNSRSEMNVSTLELGDSALYLCASSPGGGRITDYGYTFGSGTRLTVV.

The chain recombines TRBV29-1 with TRBJ1-2; 7 bases are shared with TRBD1. V was pared by 4 bases and J by 7 bases, with 9 bases of the junction left unmatched. This CDR3 spans 13 amino acids. Germline V gene sequence: CDR1 SQVTM, CDR2 ANQGSEA. CDR3 bases: TGCAGCGTTGGAGGGACAGCTAATCTTGGCTACACCTTC. Residues: CSVGGTANLGYTF. Full variable domain (outside the CDR3, taken from reference TRBV29-1 and TRBJ1-2): SAVISQKPSRDICQRGTSLTIQCQVDSQVTMMFWYRQQPGQSLTLIATANQGSEATYESGFVIDKFPISRPNLTFSTLTVSNMSPEDSSIYLCSVGGTANLGYTFGSGTRLTVV.

The V gene is TRBV4-1, the J gene TRBJ1-4; D is possibly TRBD1 (6 bases). Germline V CDR1 and CDR2: MGHRA, YSYEKL. CDR3 size: 15 residues. V was pared by 4 bases and J by 7 bases, with 16 bases between. CDR3 sequence (DNA): TGCGCCAGCAGCCCCAGGATCGGGGGCGGTGAAAAACTGTTTTTT. Translation: CASSPRIGGGEKLFF.